The rows below give T cell receptor beta chains drawn from one sample of a study of T cell responses to AZD1222 COVID-19 vaccine. Assay used: immunoSEQ multiplex PCR; TCRdb lists only in-frame clones, some missing. The sample lists about 110,000 clones; roughly nine tenths were seen once. Source: peripheral blood, taken on day 0 of AZD1222 vaccination. The receptor source for this set is an adult in good health. CDR3s include the opening cysteine and the closing phenylalanine or tryptophan. A D gene is named only where the DNA matches it firmly. Size tells how often a clone was seen (once, few, many) or the class of an expanded clone, and some rows leave it out.

. | . | TRBJ2-2 | TRBV6-5 | CASSIAVGGAGELFF | TGTGCCAGCAGTATAGCGGTTGGTGGGGCCGGGGAGCTGTTTTTT
. | . | TRBJ1-3 | TRBV28 | CASSLIQSSGNTIYF | TGTGCCAGCAGTTTAATCCAGTCCTCTGGAAACACCATATATTTT
. | . | TRBJ2-5 | TRBV6-5 | CASGSREETQYF | TGTGCCAGCGGTAGCAGGGAAGAGACCCAGTACTTC
. | . | TRBJ2-5 | TRBV7-2 | CASSLAHPGPETQYF | TGTGCCAGCAGCTTAGCGCATCCAGGGCCGGAGACCCAGTACTTC
. | . | TRBJ1-6 | TRBV30 | CAWSAITGPLSPLHF | TGTGCCTGGAGTGCGATTACGGGGCCCCTTTCACCCCTCCACTTT
. | TRBD1 | TRBJ2-1 | TRBV19 | CASSDRGRPLNNEQFF | TGTGCCAGTAGCGACAGGGGACGCCCCCTTAACAATGAGCAGTTCTTC
. | . | TRBJ2-2 | TRBV11-2 | CASRQTASNTGELFF | TGTGCCAGCAGGCAGACAGCATCGAACACCGGGGAGCTGTTTTTT
once | . | TRBJ1-1 | TRBV11-3 | CASSLLRNTEAFF | TGTGCCAGCAGCTTACTGAGGAACACTGAAGCTTTCTTT
. | . | TRBJ2-7 | TRBV15 | CATSSPGHGPYEQYF | TGTGCCACCAGCAGCCCGGGACACGGGCCCTACGAGCAGTACTTC
. | TRBD1 | TRBJ1-5 | TRBV6-2/TRBV6-3 | CASSLRDRSNQPQHF | TGTGCCAGCAGCCTCCGGGACAGAAGCAATCAGCCCCAGCATTTT
. | TRBD2 | TRBJ2-3 | TRBV13 | CASSPRLAGVGADTQYF | TGTGCCAGCAGCCCCCGACTAGCGGGGGTAGGGGCAGATACGCAGTATTTT
. | . | TRBJ1-5 | TRBV9 | CASAKGDYSNQPQHF | TGTGCCAGCGCGAAGGGAGATTATAGCAATCAGCCCCAGCATTTT
. | . | TRBJ2-2 | TRBV6-2/TRBV6-3 | CASSQGGHGELFF | TGTGCCAGCAGTCAAGGGGGACACGGGGAGCTGTTTTTT
. | . | TRBJ1-6 | TRBV6-5 | CASSYYLGGSPLHF | TGTGCCAGCAGTTACTATCTGGGCGGCTCACCCCTCCACTTT
once | TRBD1 | TRBJ1-2 | TRBV7-8 | CASSLEGGANYGYTF | TGTGCCAGCAGCTTAGAAGGGGGCGCAAACTATGGCTACACCTTC
. | TRBD1 | TRBJ1-1 | TRBV7-9 | CASSFANQGQGAWGAFF | TGTGCCAGCAGCTTCGCTAACCAGGGACAGGGGGCTTGGGGAGCTTTCTTT
once | . | TRBJ2-1 | TRBV12-3/TRBV12-4 | CASSPLKYEQFF | TGTGCCAGCAGCCCCCTAAAGTATGAGCAGTTCTTC
. | . | TRBJ2-3 | TRBV6-2/TRBV6-3 | CASSPGTGNTDTQYF | TGTGCCAGCAGTCCCGGGACGGGGAACACAGATACGCAGTATTTT
. | TRBD1 | TRBJ1-2 | TRBV7-8 | CASSRLTSDRAGYGYTF | TGTGCCAGCAGCCGACTAACCTCTGACAGGGCCGGGTATGGCTACACCTTC
medium-sized | . | TRBJ1-3 | TRBV5-4 | CASAGGNGNTIYF | TGTGCCAGCGCCGGAGGTAATGGAAACACCATATATTTT
. | TRBD2 | TRBJ2-3 | TRBV30 | CAWSGLAGGTDTQYF | TGTGCCTGGAGTGGGCTGGCGGGAGGCACAGATACGCAGTATTTT
. | TRBD2 | TRBJ2-3 | TRBV29-1 | CSVDRGAGADTQYF | TGCAGCGTTGACCGGGGCGCGGGGGCAGATACGCAGTATTTT
. | TRBD2 | TRBJ2-5 | TRBV20-1 | CCASAGVRQETQYF | TGCTGTGCTAGTGCGGGAGTAAGGCAAGAGACCCAGTACTTC
. | . | TRBJ2-1 | TRBV11-1 | CASSIGTKNEQFF | TGTGCCAGCAGCATAGGGACGAAGAATGAGCAGTTCTTC
. | . | TRBJ1-4 | TRBV2 | CASSGSEKLFF | TGTGCCAGCAGTGGAAGCGAAAAACTGTTTTTT
. | . | TRBJ1-5 | TRBV7-3 | CASSLITGQPQHF | TGTGCCAGCAGCTTAATTACGGGTCAGCCCCAGCATTTT
. | TRBD2 | TRBJ2-7 | TRBV7-9 | CASSFTGGGSEQYF | TGTGCCAGCAGCTTTACGGGGGGTGGTAGCGAGCAGTACTTC
. | . | TRBJ1-5 | TRBV27 | CASSPRGQPQHF | TGTGCCAGCAGCCCTCGAGGTCAGCCCCAGCATTTT
. | TRBD1 | TRBJ1-2 | TRBV4-1 | CASSHEGGQGMWKYGYTF | TGCGCCAGCAGCCACGAAGGGGGACAGGGCATGTGGAAATATGGCTACACCTTC
. | TRBD2 | TRBJ2-5 | TRBV3-1/TRBV3-2 | CASSEISGGALETQYF | TGTGCCAGCAGCGAGATTAGCGGGGGGGCCCTTGAGACCCAGTACTTC
. | . | TRBJ2-7 | TRBV4-2 | CASSQSRLASYEQYF | TGTGCCAGCAGCCAATCTCGTCTAGCCTCCTACGAGCAGTACTTC
. | . | TRBJ2-3 | TRBV7-2 | CASSLSAWVSRTDTQYF | TGTGCCAGCAGCTTATCCGCTTGGGTGTCACGCACAGATACGCAGTATTTT
once | . | TRBJ1-5 | TRBV27 | CASKVEGQALNQPQHF | TGTGCCAGCAAGGTAGAGGGCCAGGCCTTAAATCAGCCCCAGCATTTT
once | TRBD1 | TRBJ2-6 | TRBV19 | CASSIGTGLSGANVLTF | TGTGCCAGTAGTATCGGGACAGGGCTATCTGGGGCCAACGTCCTGACTTTC
. | TRBD1 | TRBJ1-2 | TRBV5-1 | CASSLVPGTGVNYGYTF | TGCGCCAGCAGCTTGGTCCCCGGGACAGGGGTCAACTATGGCTACACCTTC
. | TRBD1 | TRBJ1-1 | TRBV5-4 | CASSPGTGPTEAFF | TGTGCCAGCAGCCCCGGGACAGGGCCAACTGAAGCTTTCTTT
. | . | TRBJ1-3 | TRBV30 | CAWSVPGPGPEHF | TGTGCCTGGAGTGTACCCGGACCGGGCCCAGAACATTTT
. | . | TRBJ1-1 | TRBV6-6 | CASSYRGQNTEAFF | TGTGCCAGCAGTTACCGGGGGCAGAACACTGAAGCTTTCTTT
. | . | TRBJ1-5 | TRBV2 | CAGSGESNQPQHF | TGTGCCGGCTCTGGTGAGAGCAATCAGCCCCAGCATTTT
. | . | TRBJ2-7 | TRBV6-2/TRBV6-3 | CASSLGTAYEQYF | TGTGCCAGCAGCCTCGGGACCGCCTACGAGCAGTACTTC
. | TRBD1 | TRBJ2-5 | TRBV7-9 | CASSSGQGQETQYF | TGTGCCAGCAGCTCCGGACAGGGGCAAGAGACCCAGTACTTC
. | . | TRBJ1-5 | TRBV29-1 | CSVAPENQPQHF | TGCAGCGTTGCACCGGAAAATCAGCCCCAGCATTTT
. | . | TRBJ1-1 | TRBV5-1 | CASSLAGVDTEAFF | TGCGCCAGCAGCTTGGCAGGGGTGGACACTGAAGCTTTCTTT
once | TRBD2 | TRBJ2-1 | TRBV20-1 | CSASRGLAGGRRQFF | TGCAGTGCTAGTAGGGGACTAGCGGGAGGCAGGCGGCAGTTCTTC
. | . | TRBJ1-2 | TRBV5-1 | CASSLDTGTSVYGYTF | TGCGCCAGCAGCTTGGATACAGGGACTTCGGTCTATGGCTACACCTTC
. | . | TRBJ2-5 | TRBV5-1 | CASSLAAGETQYF | TGCGCCAGCAGCTTGGCCGCGGGTGAGACCCAGTACTTC
. | . | TRBJ1-1 | TRBV7-9 | CASSRMNTEAFF | TGTGCCAGCAGCCGCATGAACACTGAAGCTTTCTTT
. | TRBD1 | TRBJ1-2 | TRBV6-5 | CASSYSIGTGFYGYTF | TGTGCCAGCAGTTACTCGATCGGGACAGGGTTCTATGGCTACACCTTC
. | TRBD2 | TRBJ2-2 | TRBV5-1 | CASSSGLAGNTGELFF | TGCGCCAGCAGCTCGGGACTAGCGGGGAACACCGGGGAGCTGTTTTTT
. | . | TRBJ1-2 | TRBV10-3 | CAISESTRAGWNYGYTF | TGTGCCATCAGTGAGTCGACTCGGGCAGGGTGGAACTATGGCTACACCTTC
. | . | TRBJ2-1 | TRBV6-2/TRBV6-3 | CASSLPGTYNEQFF | TGTGCCAGCAGTCTACCGGGGACCTACAATGAGCAGTTCTTC
. | . | TRBJ2-5 | TRBV12-3/TRBV12-4 | CASSLAGVETQYF | TGTGCCAGCAGTTTAGCGGGGGTGGAGACCCAGTACTTC